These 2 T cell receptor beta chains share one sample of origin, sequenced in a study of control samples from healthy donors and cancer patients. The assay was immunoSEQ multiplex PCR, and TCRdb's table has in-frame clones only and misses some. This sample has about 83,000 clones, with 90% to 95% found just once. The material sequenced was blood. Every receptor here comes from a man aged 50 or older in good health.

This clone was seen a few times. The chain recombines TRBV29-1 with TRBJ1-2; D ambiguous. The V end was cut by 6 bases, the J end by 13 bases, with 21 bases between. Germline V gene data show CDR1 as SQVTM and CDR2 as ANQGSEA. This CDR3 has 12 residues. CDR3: CSVRVRALLSTF. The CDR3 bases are TGCAGCGTGAGAGTTCGGGCCCTCCTGAGCACCTTC. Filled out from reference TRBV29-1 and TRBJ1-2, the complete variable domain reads SAVISQKPSRDICQRGTSLTIQCQVDSQVTMMFWYRQQPGQSLTLIATANQGSEATYESGFVIDKFPISRPNLTFSTLTVSNMSPEDSSIYLCSVRVRALLSTFGSGTRLTVV.

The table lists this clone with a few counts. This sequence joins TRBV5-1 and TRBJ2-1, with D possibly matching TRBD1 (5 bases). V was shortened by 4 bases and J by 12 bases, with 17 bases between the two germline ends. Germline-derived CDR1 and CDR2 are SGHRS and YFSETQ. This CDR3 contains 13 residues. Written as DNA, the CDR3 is TGCGCCAGCAGCAGGGGCCAGTTGGTCGGGCAGTTCTTC. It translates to CASSRGQLVGQFF. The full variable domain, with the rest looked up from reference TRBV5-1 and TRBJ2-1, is KAGVTQTPRYLIKTRGQQVTLSCSPISGHRSVSWYQQTPGQGLQFLFEYFSETQRNKGNFPGRFSGRQFSNSRSEMNVSTLELGDSALYLCASSRGQLVGQFFGPGTRLTVL.